The clone carrying this T cell receptor beta chain showed up many times. Antigen specificity is unknown. This sample's TCRbeta library carried unique molecular identifier barcodes. Each CDR3 protein is one row after TCRdb ran MiXCR on the PCR reads. The table shows fewer than 750,000 distinct CDR3 sequences, with more than 20% occurring only once. This sample stems from a study of T-cell reconstitution after alpha-beta-depleted transplantation in children. Regarding the study as a whole: Elevated TCRbeta diversity at day 60 was traced, in some patients, to surviving recipient T cells and thymic progenitors. Expanded graft clones, several hundred of them, were reportedly the source of alpha-beta T cells about two months after transplant. T-cell counts and diversity were attributed mostly to newly produced T cells one year after transplant.

The CDR3 runs to 16 residues. The V gene end was trimmed by 2 bases and the J gene end by 2 bases; junction bases not matched to a gene: 5. The V gene's germline CDR1 is MGHDK and CDR2 SYGVNS. The sequence came from a boy in the first two years of life who had a stem cell transplant for acute myeloid leukemia, so the T cells may come from the graft donor. The rearrangement joins TRBV25-1 to TRBJ2-2, with TRBD1 matching over 7 bases. The sample here was PBMCs, mostly from graft donor cells, taken 360 days after TCRalphabeta/CD19-depleted stem cell transplant. The CDR3 DNA reads TGTGCCAGCAGTGAACTACAGGGGAGTAACACCGGGGAGCTGTTTTTT. Its translation: CASSELQGSNTGELFF.